This T cell receptor beta chain was observed in a study of tumor and adjacent non-tumor tissue in lung cancer. CDR1 is SGHDN and CDR2 is FVKESK in the germline V gene. The CDR3 length is 15 residues. TCRbeta libraries were built with three rounds of nested PCR, modified from ARM-PCR. From the multiplex PCR reads, TCRdb called clonotypes with MiXCR, one entry per CDR3 protein. This sample has fewer than 75,000 distinct CDR3 sequences, with more than 75% found just once. Details on this clonotype: A read error may produce the germline difference seen at one junction end.

The template was RNA from unsorted bulk tissue. This non-tumor lung sample came from over 3 cm beyond the tumor edge. Specimen: distant non-tumor lung tissue. This chain uses TRBV14 with TRBJ2-1, with 9 bases fitting TRBD2. The TCR originated in a man in his fifties or sixties with non-small cell lung cancer. CDR3 residues: CASQAGGSSYNEQFF. The CDR3 DNA reads as TGTGCCAGCCAGGCGGGAGGGTCCTCCTATAATGAGCAGTTCTTC.